This T cell receptor beta chain comes out of a study of shared clonotypes between healthy human individuals. For sorted subsets, 150 to 250 ng DNA per replicate equaled about 31,000 T cell genomes. Sequencing used immunoSEQ multiplex PCR; TCRdb keeps in-frame clones, though not all of them. The sample consists of 300,000 to 400,000 clones, roughly 70% of them appearing once. Concerning this clone itself: What it binds is unknown.

General study points: Estimated richness values were generally larger in naive subsets than in memory subsets.

Per germline, CDR1 SGHRS and CDR2 YFSETQ. V was shortened by 1 base and J by 3 bases, with 11 bases between the two germline ends. The CDR3 totals 14 residues. The sequencing sample was made of memory CD4+ T cells sorted from blood. Specified subset: CD45RA-negative fraction. The sequence came from a man younger than 45 in good health. The rearrangement links TRBV5-1 to TRBJ2-7; D not resolved. This CDR3 reads CASSLSATNYEQYF. The CDR3 DNA sequence: TGCGCCAGCAGCTTGTCCGCGACGAACTACGAGCAGTACTTC.